This T cell receptor (beta chain) was captured in a study of CD8 T cells in Susac syndrome. A quantity of about 0.5 to 1 ug RNA underwent reverse transcription using random hexamers. From the immunoSEQ multiplex PCR reads, TCRdb called clonotypes with MiXCR, one entry per CDR3 protein. The sample records about 80,000 distinct CDR3 sequences, 94% being singletons. V shed 7 bases and J shed 7 bases, with 16 bases lying between them. This CDR3 has 13 residues. Germline V gene sequence: CDR1 SEHNR, CDR2 FQNEAQ (reference sequence). As controls, healthy donors matched for age and sex were used. The sample taken for sequencing was CD8+ T cells from PBMCs. The origin of this receptor is a human donor in good health. This sequence joins TRBV7-9 and TRBJ1-1; D might be TRBD1 (5 bases). The CDR3, as DNA: TGTGCCAGCACCCTGGGGACGGCGGGTGAAGCTTTCTTT. Protein: CASTLGTAGEAFF.